The entry below describes one T cell receptor (beta chain). Antigen unknown. Generated by immunoSEQ multiplex PCR, the TCRdb table keeps only in-frame clones and is missing some. The table has about 99,000 clones, around 90% seen once; the top ten hold 2.9%. CDR1 and CDR2 from the germline V gene are SGHVS and FQNEAQ. The CDR3 runs to 14 residues. Trimming removed 1 base from V and 1 base from J, with 7 bases in between. The sample comes from a study of T cell responses to AZD1222 COVID-19 vaccine. Findings of the study overall: Spike regions recognized by vaccine-associated CD4 TCRs spanned the protein, led by 160-218 and 743-854.

The chain employs TRBV7-8 and TRBJ1-1; no definite D call. The sample was peripheral blood, taken on day 0 of AZD1222 vaccination. The receptor's source is an adult in good health. The CDR3 spells CASSLGEPNTEAFF. CDR3 coding DNA: TGTGCCAGCAGCTTAGGGGAGCCGAACACTGAAGCTTTCTTT.